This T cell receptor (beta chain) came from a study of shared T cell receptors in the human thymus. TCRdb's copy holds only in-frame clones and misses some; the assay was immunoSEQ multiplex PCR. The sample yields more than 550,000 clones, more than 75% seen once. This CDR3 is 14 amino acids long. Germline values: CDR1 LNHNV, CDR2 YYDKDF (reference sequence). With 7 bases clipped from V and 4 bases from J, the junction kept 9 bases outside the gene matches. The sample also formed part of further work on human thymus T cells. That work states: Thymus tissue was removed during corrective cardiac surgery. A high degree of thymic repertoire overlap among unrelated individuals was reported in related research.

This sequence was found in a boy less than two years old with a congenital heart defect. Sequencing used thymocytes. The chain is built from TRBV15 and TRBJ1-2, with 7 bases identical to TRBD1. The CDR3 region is CATNADRNAYGYTF. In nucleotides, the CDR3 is TGTGCCACCAACGCGGACAGGAACGCCTATGGCTACACCTTC.